One and the same sample provided the 18 T cell receptor beta chains below, sequenced in a study of cytomegalovirus exposure and HLA in healthy donors. 60 Vbeta and 13 Jbeta primers were used in PCR. Assay used: immunoSEQ multiplex PCR; TCRdb lists only in-frame clones, some missing. This sample has 50,000 to 65,000 clones; around 75% occur once, and the top ten carry roughly 51%. Sample: PBMCs. These receptors were obtained from a man aged 45-60 years in good health and CMV-seropositive.

A single count supports this clone. The chain links TRBV10-3 to TRBJ2-1; 8 positions agree with TRBD2. This CDR3 has 16 residues. CDR1 ENHRY and CDR2 SYGVKD come from the germline V gene. V dropped 4 bases and J dropped 5; count of bases not matched to a gene: 10. CDR3 DNA sequence: TGTGCCATCAGTGCTCAAATGAGCGGGGGACACAATGAGCAGTTCTTC. It yields the protein CAISAQMSGGHNEQFF.

The V call is TRBV4-1, the J call TRBJ2-3, with 9 bases lining up with TRBD2. The V and J ends lost 4 bases and 2 bases, in that order; junction bases with no gene match: 7. From germline, CDR1 is MGHRA and CDR2 YSYEKL. This CDR3 is built from 16 residues. The CDR3 loop is CASSPRTSEDTDTQYF. The CDR3 nucleotides read TGCGCCAGCAGCCCCCGGACTAGCGAGGACACAGATACGCAGTATTTT.

Regarding this clone: Other DNA sequences within the sample encode an identical CDR3. The chain combines TRBV18 with TRBJ2-1, with a possible D match to TRBD2 (6 bases). Germline assignment: CDR1 KGHSH and CDR2 LQKENI. Trimming removed 4 bases from V and 4 bases from J, with 14 bases in between. The CDR3 sequence is 15 residues long. The CDR3 DNA sequence: TGTGCCAGCTCACTCTCTAGCGTTTCATACAATGAGCAGTTCTTC. It yields the protein CASSLSSVSYNEQFF.

This clone was recorded a few times. The rearrangement links TRBV18 to TRBJ2-7; 9 bases are shared with TRBD1. Germline CDR1 reads KGHSH; CDR2 reads LQKENI. This CDR3 region has 14 residues. The trim removed 6 bases at V and 0 bases at J, leaving 3 bases unmatched. This CDR3 reads CASSGTGSSYEQYF. In DNA, the CDR3 is TGTGCCAGCTCGGGGACAGGGAGCTCCTACGAGCAGTACTTC.

The V call is TRBV5-1, the J call TRBJ1-5; the match to TRBD1 covers 8 bases. Losses at the gene ends were 4 bases for V and 3 bases for J; bases not matched to a gene: 3. The germline CDR1 and CDR2 sequences are SGHRS and YFSETQ. The CDR3 has 14 amino acids. The CDR3 loop reads CASSPDRDNQPQHF. CDR3 DNA sequence: TGCGCCAGCAGCCCGGACAGGGACAATCAGCCCCAGCATTTT.

This chain links TRBV27 with TRBJ1-3, with 8 positions matching TRBD1. From germline, CDR1 is MNHEY and CDR2 SMNVEV (reference sequence). V dropped 3 bases and J dropped 4; count of bases not matched to a gene: 5. The CDR3 contains 15 residues. In DNA, the CDR3 is TGTGCCAGCAGTTTCAGGGGGCATGGCGGAAACACCATATATTTT. It encodes CASSFRGHGGNTIYF.

The V call is TRBV7-9, the J call TRBJ2-1, with 7 bases fitting TRBD2. Germline-derived CDR1 and CDR2 are SEHNR and FQNEAQ (reference sequence). The CDR3 loop spans 15 amino acids. V shed 1 base and J 8 bases; nucleotides not matched to a gene: 8. This CDR3 reads CASSLGQRDVDEQFF. CDR3 nucleotide sequence: TGTGCCAGCAGCTTAGGCCAGCGGGACGTCGATGAGCAGTTCTTC.

The rearrangement links TRBV5-4 to TRBJ2-7, with 10 bases matching TRBD2. J gave up 2 bases and V 10 bases, and 21 bases lay outside the gene matches. This CDR3 contains 18 residues. Germline-derived CDR1 and CDR2 are SGHNT and YYREEE (reference sequence). The chain's CDR3 is CAQFYTTSGSEITYEQYF. The CDR3 region has the DNA TGTGCCCAGTTCTATACGACTAGCGGGTCGGAAATTACCTACGAGCAGTACTTC.

The chain recombines TRBV6-5 with TRBJ2-7; the match to TRBD2 covers 10 bases. Unmatched junction bases numbered 8, after V lost 4 bases and J lost 2 bases. The CDR3 length is 16 residues. Germline loops: CDR1 MNHEY, CDR2 SVGAGI. The CDR3 is CASSLASGSGTYEQYF. In DNA, the CDR3 is TGTGCCAGCAGTTTGGCTAGCGGGAGCGGGACCTACGAGCAGTACTTC.

This chain connects TRBV7-9 to TRBJ2-4, with 8 positions matching TRBD1. The CDR3 contains 13 residues. Germline V gene data show CDR1 as SEHNR and CDR2 as FQNEAQ (reference sequence). Germline trimming cut 1 base from V and 11 bases from J; bases unmatched to any gene: 4. The CDR3 loop is CASSLGLTGVQYF. As DNA, the CDR3 is TGTGCCAGCAGCTTAGGTTTGACAGGGGTTCAGTACTTC.

This clone was found a few times. This sequence joins TRBV2 and TRBJ1-1; no definite D call. The CDR3 loop spans 13 amino acids. V was trimmed by 6 bases and J by 6 bases, leaving 14 bases between them. Germline CDR1 and CDR2: SNHLY and FYNNEI. The CDR3 DNA follows: TGTGCCAGCAGCCAGGCCCCTACCTCTGAAGCTTTCTTT. Translation: CASSQAPTSEAFF.

The sample holds one count of this clone. V is TRBV9 and J is TRBJ2-3, with TRBD2 as a possible D gene (6 bases). Trimming shortened V by 0 bases and J by 3 bases, and 8 bases separated the two germline ends. Germline V lookup: CDR1 SGDLS, CDR2 YYNGEE. The CDR3 extends over 14 amino acids. CDR3 bases: TGTGCCAGCAGCGTAGCGGGGAGGACAGATACGCAGTATTTT. This encodes CASSVAGRTDTQYF. Filled out from reference TRBV9 and TRBJ2-3, the complete variable domain reads DSGVTQTPKHLITATGQRVTLRCSPRSGDLSVYWYQQSLDQGLQFLIQYYNGEERAKGNILERFSAQQFPDLHSELNLSSLELGDSALYFCASSVAGRTDTQYFGPGTRLTVL.

The V call is TRBV18, the J call TRBJ1-1; 7 nucleotides match TRBD1. Germline CDR1 is KGHSH and CDR2 is LQKENI. The CDR3 extends over 12 amino acids. Trimming cost V 8 bases and J 4 bases; bases outside gene matches: 4. The CDR3 sequence is CASQGGRTEAFF. CDR3 nucleotide sequence: TGTGCCAGCCAGGGGGGTCGCACTGAAGCTTTCTTT.

The rearrangement uses TRBV7-2 and TRBJ1-1; D possibly corresponds to TRBD1 (6 bases). Germline V lookup: CDR1 SGHTA, CDR2 FQGNSA. V lost 1 base, J lost 4 bases, and 13 bases lay in between. This CDR3 has 15 amino acids. CDR3 amino acids: CASSLDSSRGTEAFF. CDR3 DNA sequence: TGTGCCAGCAGCTTAGACTCAAGCAGGGGCACTGAAGCTTTCTTT.

The chain has TRBV28 and TRBJ2-6; TRBD1 is a possible D gene (5 bases). The CDR3 is 15 residues long. The V and J ends lost 7 bases and 9 bases respectively, with 19 bases between them. Per germline, CDR1 MDHEN and CDR2 SYDVKM. CDR3 amino acids: CASTGIGQGGNVLTF. The CDR3 coding sequence is TGTGCCAGCACTGGGATTGGGCAGGGTGGCAACGTCCTGACTTTC.

In this sample, this clone turned up once. The gene calls are TRBV30 and TRBJ1-2; no firm D call. The germline V gene encodes CDR1 GTSNPN and CDR2 SVGIG (reference sequence). This CDR3 spans 12 amino acids. V lost 3 bases, J lost 5 bases, and 10 bases lay in between. The CDR3 loop is CAWSEGRYGYTF. The CDR3 DNA reads TGTGCCTGGAGCGAGGGAAGGTATGGCTACACCTTC. The entire variable domain, with the rest obtained from reference TRBV30 and TRBJ1-2, is as follows: SQTIHQWPATLVQPVGSPLSLECTVEGTSNPNLYWYRQAAGRGLQLLFYSVGIGQISSEVPQNLSASRPQDRQFILSSKKLLLSDSGFYLCAWSEGRYGYTFGSGTRLTVV.

J is TRBJ2-3 and V is TRBV15, with D uncertain. The CDR3 is 14 amino acids. The germline V gene encodes CDR1 LNHNV and CDR2 YYDKDF (reference sequence). Trimming took 0 bases from V and 4 from J, leaving 8 bases between them. The CDR3 protein is CATSREMRPDTQYF. The CDR3 DNA reads as TGTGCCACCAGCAGAGAGATGAGGCCAGATACGCAGTATTTT.

This clone appeared a single time. This sequence joins TRBV27 and TRBJ1-6; D perhaps matches TRBD1 (5 bases). The V end was cut by 6 bases, the J end by 8 bases, with 17 bases between. The CDR3 spans 15 residues. Germline CDR1 and CDR2: MNHEY and SMNVEV (reference sequence). CDR3 sequence (DNA): TGTGCCAGCAGGTTTCAGTGGGGGGGTGATTCACCCCTCCACTTT. This codes for CASRFQWGGDSPLHF.